Sequencing of this T cell receptor beta chain was carried out in a study of T-cell memory formation after mild COVID-19. This clonotype has a handful of counts. 5'RACE primed at constant segments yielded TCR alpha and TCR beta cDNA libraries bearing sample barcodes and UMIs. One entry per CDR3 protein results from TCRdb running MiXCR on the 5' RACE reads. The sample includes about 340,000 distinct CDR3 sequences, 21% seen only once; the top ten take 9.5% to 15%. The CDR3 spans 14 residues. V lost 4 bases and J 2 bases, leaving 13 bases between the germline ends. Germline CDR1 and CDR2: SGDLS and YYNGEE.

The source is an adult woman who had mild COVID-19 (a few samples of this study predate the infection). Cell type and time point are not known. Sequencing used PBMCs or a T cell subset sorted from them (not recorded which). The chain combines TRBV9 with TRBJ2-7; D is ambiguous. This CDR3 reads CASSLTTGTYEQYF. In DNA, the CDR3 is TGTGCCAGCAGCCTCACGACCGGAACCTACGAGCAGTACTTC. The entire variable domain, with the rest obtained from reference TRBV9 and TRBJ2-7, is as follows: DSGVTQTPKHLITATGQRVTLRCSPRSGDLSVYWYQQSLDQGLQFLIQYYNGEERAKGNILERFSAQQFPDLHSELNLSSLELGDSALYFCASSLTTGTYEQYFGPGTRLTVT.